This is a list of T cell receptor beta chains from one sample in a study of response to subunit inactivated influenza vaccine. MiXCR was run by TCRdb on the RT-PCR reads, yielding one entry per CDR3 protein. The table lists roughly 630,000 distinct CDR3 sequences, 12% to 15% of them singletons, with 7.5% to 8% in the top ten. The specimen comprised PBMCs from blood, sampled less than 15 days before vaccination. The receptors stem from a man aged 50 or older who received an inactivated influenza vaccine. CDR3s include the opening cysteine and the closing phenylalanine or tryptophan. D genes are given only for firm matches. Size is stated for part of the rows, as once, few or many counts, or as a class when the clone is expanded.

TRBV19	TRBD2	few	CASSSRTSGTYEQYF
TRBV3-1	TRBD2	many	CASSTSGITKNIQYF
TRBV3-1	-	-	CASSLQVAADMNTEAFF
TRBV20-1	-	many	CSAPPIPGRASTDTQYF
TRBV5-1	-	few	CASSLGPGDGNTIYF
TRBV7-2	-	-	CASSLAPSPTGANVLTF
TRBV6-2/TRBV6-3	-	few	CASSGGRSTVQYF
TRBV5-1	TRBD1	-	CASSLNRGNTGELFF
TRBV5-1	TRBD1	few	CASSPGTGTQETQYF
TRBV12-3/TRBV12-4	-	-	CASSWRASTDTQYF
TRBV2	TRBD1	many	CASSARDRGPRNTEAFF
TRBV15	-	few	CATSTRGGGETQYF
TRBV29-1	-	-	CSVHLGASGFYNEQFF
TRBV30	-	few	CAWSVLSEETQYF
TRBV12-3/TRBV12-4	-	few	CASSLPSFGLTTF
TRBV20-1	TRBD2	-	CSARDSSGNYEQYF
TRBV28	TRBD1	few	CASSLALDRFDNEQFF
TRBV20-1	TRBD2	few	CSASGTGGGSSYEQYF
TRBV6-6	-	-	CASRTLNTEAFF
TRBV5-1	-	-	CASREGSGNTIYF
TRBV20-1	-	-	CSAQKVAATQYF
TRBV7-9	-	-	CASSLDGTSDQPQHF
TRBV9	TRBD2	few	CASSVSSGGRGGNEQFF
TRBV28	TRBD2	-	CASRTGSGSSYEQYF
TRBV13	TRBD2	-	CASRLLAGVETQYF
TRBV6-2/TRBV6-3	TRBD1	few	CASSQGVVSYTF
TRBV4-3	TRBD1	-	CASSQEGTGVSPLHF
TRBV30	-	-	CAWTSGVYNEQFF
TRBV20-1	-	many	CSASPRVLKTQYF
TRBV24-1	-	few	CATSAVREKDTQYF
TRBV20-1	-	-	CSASPNVADTQYF
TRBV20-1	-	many	CSAIHPWEVVADTQYF
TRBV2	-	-	CASRSDRLAYEQYF
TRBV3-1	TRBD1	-	CASSRTGSNTIYF
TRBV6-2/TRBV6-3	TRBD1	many	CASRQGTGELFF
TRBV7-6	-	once	CASSLAVGGFEKLFF
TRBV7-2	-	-	CASSPTGGTTYEQYF
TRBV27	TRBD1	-	CASSLGQAISYEQYF
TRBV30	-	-	CAWNVLDGYPGELFF
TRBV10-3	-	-	CAISEGTKEQYF
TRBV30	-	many	CAWNQGGLYNEQFF
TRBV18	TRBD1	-	CASSSGQGASSGELFF
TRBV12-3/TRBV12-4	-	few	CASSFGTYYNEQFF
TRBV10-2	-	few	CASITGANTGELFF
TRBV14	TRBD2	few	CASSQVGGRRNNEQFF
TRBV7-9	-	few	CASSLAGTHEQYF
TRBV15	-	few	CATSGVNQPQHF
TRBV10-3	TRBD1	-	CAIRPGTGGEKLFF
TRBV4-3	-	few	CASSQDMGGELFF
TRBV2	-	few	CASSESGNTIYF
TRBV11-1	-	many	CASSLAFWTEANTEAFF
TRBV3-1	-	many	CASSQDVWTSSGNTIYF
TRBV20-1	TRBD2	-	CSARDGLAVQETQYF
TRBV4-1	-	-	CASSSNRLGTDEQYF